This T cell receptor (beta chain) comes out of a study of shared T cell receptors in the human thymus. Using immunoSEQ multiplex PCR, the repertoire was profiled, and TCRdb retains in-frame clones only, with some absent. The sample lists 500,000 to 550,000 clones, 70% to 80% occurring once. The data also belong to a second study, concerning human thymus T cells. This second study says: Those donating were healthy Finnish infants in corrective surgery for congenital heart defects. It was from resections taken during corrective heart surgery that the thymus tissue came. Usage of V and J genes appeared biased in thymic and blood repertoires.

The sequenced sample consisted of thymocytes. The TCR comes from a boy less than two years old with a congenital heart defect.

This CDR3 is CASSLGLAGVYEQYF. Written as DNA, the CDR3 is TGTGCCAGCAGTCTAGGACTAGCGGGAGTCTACGAGCAGTACTTC. V and J are TRBV5-6 and TRBJ2-7; 13 bases are shared with TRBD2. This CDR3 is built from 15 residues. Germline V gene data show CDR1 as SGHDT and CDR2 as YYEEEE. V trimming: 5 bases; J trimming: 3 bases; junction bases outside the gene matches: 5.